This T cell receptor beta chain emerged from a study of T cells in localized non-small cell lung cancer. Profiling relied on immunoSEQ multiplex PCR, and the TCRdb table lists in-frame clones only, not all of them. The sample shows about 29,000 clones, 70% to 90% of them seen only once. Per germline, CDR1 SGHNT and CDR2 YYREEE (reference sequence). After removal of 6 bases from V and 2 bases from J, the junction contained 1 base not matched to a gene. The CDR3 totals 14 residues. The V gene is TRBV5-4, the J gene TRBJ2-6; TRBD1 aligns across 8 bases. The sequencing used peripheral blood, collected before any cancer treatment. The clonotype originates from a woman aged 40-75 years with stage I lung adenocarcinoma. This chain's CDR3 is CASNRGTGANVLTF. CDR3 sequence (DNA): TGTGCCAGCAACAGGGGGACTGGGGCCAACGTCCTGACTTTC.